This paragraph reports one TCR beta chain. This specimen comes from a study of identifying expanded T cells in peripheral blood. The table came from immunoSEQ multiplex PCR; TCRdb's copy has only in-frame clones and leaves some out. The table shows about 85,000 clones, with around nine tenths occurring only once. Healthy donors had no documented immune events, such as infections, while sampled. This CDR3 contains 12 residues. Germline V gene data show CDR1 as MNHEY and CDR2 as SVGAGI. The V and J ends lost 2 bases and 9 bases respectively, with 9 bases between them. This receptor was obtained from a person aged 18 to 75 in good health. The rearrangement links TRBV6-5 to TRBJ2-3; D is perhaps TRBD2 (6 bases). The source material was blood. CDR3: CASSYNAGTQYF. For the CDR3, the DNA is TGTGCCAGCAGTTACAACGCGGGGACGCAGTATTTT.